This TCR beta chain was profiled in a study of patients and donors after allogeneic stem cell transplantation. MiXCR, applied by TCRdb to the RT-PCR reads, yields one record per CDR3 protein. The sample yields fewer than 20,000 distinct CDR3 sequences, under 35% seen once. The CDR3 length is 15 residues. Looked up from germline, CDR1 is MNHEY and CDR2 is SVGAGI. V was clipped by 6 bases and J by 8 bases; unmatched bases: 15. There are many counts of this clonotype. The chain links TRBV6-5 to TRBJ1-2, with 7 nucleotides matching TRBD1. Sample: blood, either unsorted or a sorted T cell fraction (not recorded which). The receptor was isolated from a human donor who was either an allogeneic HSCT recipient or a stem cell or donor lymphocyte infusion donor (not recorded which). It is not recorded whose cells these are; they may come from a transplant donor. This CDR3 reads CASSGSTGFTRGYTF. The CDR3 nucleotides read TGTGCCAGCAGCGGATCGACAGGGTTCACAAGGGGCTACACCTTC.